This TCR beta chain was captured by sequencing in a study of T cell changes during pregnancy in multiple sclerosis. The CDR3 runs to 11 residues. V lost 11 bases and J lost 2; bases outside the gene matches: 3. Germline-derived CDR1 and CDR2 are MNHNS and SASEGT. The assay was immunoSEQ multiplex PCR, and TCRdb's table has in-frame clones only and misses some. This sample has 38,000 or so clones, with approximately 92% found just once. Sample: CD4+ T cells from peripheral blood mononuclear cells, taken in the third trimester of pregnancy. The TCR sequence derives from a female donor with multiple sclerosis, enrolled in a pregnancy study. The chain uses TRBV6-1 and TRBJ2-7; 7 bases align to TRBD2. CDR3 nucleotides: TGTGCCGGGGGAGGGCCCTACGAGCAGTACTTC. Its protein product is CAGGGPYEQYF.